This T cell receptor beta chain was profiled in a study of blood T cell repertoires in COVID-19. This clone occurred a few times. The germline V gene encodes CDR1 SQVTM and CDR2 ANQGSEA. Between the trimmed V and J ends, which lost 7 bases and 8 bases, there was a span of 17 bases. The CDR3 length is 13 residues. Clones were read by immunoSEQ multiplex PCR, and TCRdb kept only the in-frame ones, dropping some. The sample yields roughly 140,000 clones, about four fifths seen once. The chain has TRBV29-1 and TRBJ1-4, with unresolved D. The material sequenced was peripheral blood. The receptor was isolated from a woman of 80 years or more with acute or convalescent COVID-19. The CDR3 DNA reads as TGCAGCGCATGCGAGGAGGCGCGGGAAAAACTGTTTTTT. Encoded protein: CSACEEAREKLFF.